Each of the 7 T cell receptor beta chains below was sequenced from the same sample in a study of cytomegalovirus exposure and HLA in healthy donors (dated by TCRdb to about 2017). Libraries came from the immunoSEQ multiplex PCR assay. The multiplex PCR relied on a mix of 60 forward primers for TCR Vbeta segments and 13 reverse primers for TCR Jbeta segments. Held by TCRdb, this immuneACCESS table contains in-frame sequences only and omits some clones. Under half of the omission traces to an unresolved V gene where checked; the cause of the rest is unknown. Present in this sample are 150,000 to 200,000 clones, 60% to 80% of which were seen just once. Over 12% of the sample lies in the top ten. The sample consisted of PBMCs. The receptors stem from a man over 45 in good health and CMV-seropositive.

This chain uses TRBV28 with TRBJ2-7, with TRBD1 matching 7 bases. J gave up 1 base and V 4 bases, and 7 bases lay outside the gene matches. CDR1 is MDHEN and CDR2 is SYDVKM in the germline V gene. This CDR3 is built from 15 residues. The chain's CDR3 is CASSSSGQLSYEQYF. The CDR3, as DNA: TGTGCCAGCAGTTCCTCGGGACAGCTGTCCTACGAGCAGTACTTC.

The CDR3 coding sequence is TGCGCCAGCAGCCCTACGATTCAGGGGAGAGACGAAAAACTGTTTTTT. Translating gives CASSPTIQGRDEKLFF. The gene calls are TRBV5-1 and TRBJ1-4, with a tentative D call TRBD1 (6 bases). V shed 4 bases and J shed 8 bases, with 21 bases lying between them. CDR3 length: 16 residues. The germline V gene has CDR1 SGHRS and CDR2 YFSETQ.

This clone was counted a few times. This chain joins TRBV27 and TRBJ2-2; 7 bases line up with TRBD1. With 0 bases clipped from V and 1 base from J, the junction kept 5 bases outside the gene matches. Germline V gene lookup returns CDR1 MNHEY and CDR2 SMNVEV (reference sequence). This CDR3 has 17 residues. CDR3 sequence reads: CASSLSRWTGNTGELFF. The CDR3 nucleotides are TGTGCCAGCAGTTTATCCCGATGGACAGGGAACACCGGGGAGCTGTTTTTT.

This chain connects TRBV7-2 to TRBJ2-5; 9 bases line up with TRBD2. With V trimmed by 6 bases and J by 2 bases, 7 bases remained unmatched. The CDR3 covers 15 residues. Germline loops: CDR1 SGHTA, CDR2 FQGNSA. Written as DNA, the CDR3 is TGTGCCAGCAGATGGAGACTAGCGGCTCAAGAGACCCAGTACTTC. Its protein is CASRWRLAAQETQYF.

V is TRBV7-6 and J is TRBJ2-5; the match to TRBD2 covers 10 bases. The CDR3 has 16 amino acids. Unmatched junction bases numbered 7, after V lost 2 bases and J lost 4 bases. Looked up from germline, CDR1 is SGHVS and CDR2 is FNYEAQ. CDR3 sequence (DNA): TGTGCCAGCAGCTTAATAAGCGGGGGGGCGTCAGAGACCCAGTACTTC. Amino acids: CASSLISGGASETQYF. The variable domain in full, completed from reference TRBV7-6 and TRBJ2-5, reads GAGVSQSPRYKVTKRGQDVALRCDPISGHVSLYWYRQALGQGPEFLTYFNYEAQQDKSGLPNDRFSAERPEGSISTLTIQRTEQRDSAMYRCASSLISGGASETQYFGPGTRLLVL.

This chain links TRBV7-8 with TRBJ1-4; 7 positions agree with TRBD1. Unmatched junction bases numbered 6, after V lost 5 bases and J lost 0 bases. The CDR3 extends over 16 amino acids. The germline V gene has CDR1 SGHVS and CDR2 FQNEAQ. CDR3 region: CASSTYRGPTNEKLFF. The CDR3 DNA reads TGTGCCAGCAGCACTTACAGGGGTCCAACTAATGAAAAACTGTTTTTT.

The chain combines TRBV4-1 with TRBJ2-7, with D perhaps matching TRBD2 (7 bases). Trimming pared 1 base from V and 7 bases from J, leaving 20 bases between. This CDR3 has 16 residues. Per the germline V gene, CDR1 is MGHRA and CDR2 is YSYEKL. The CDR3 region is CASSQGSGGRNSEQYF. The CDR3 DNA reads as TGCGCCAGCAGCCAAGGTTCGGGGGGCCGAAATAGTGAGCAGTACTTC.